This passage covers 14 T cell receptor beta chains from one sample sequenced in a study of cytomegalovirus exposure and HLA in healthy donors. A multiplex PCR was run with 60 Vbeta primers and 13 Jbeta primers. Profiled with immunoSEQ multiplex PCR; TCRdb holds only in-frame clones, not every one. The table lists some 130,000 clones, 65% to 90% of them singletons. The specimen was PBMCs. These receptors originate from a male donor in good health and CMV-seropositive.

In DNA, the CDR3 is TGTGCCAGCAGCTCAGGGGAGGGCCTCTACGAGCAGTACTTC. Translation gives CASSSGEGLYEQYF. V and J are TRBV7-2 and TRBJ2-7; D possibly corresponds to TRBD2 (7 bases). The germline V gene encodes CDR1 SGHTA and CDR2 FQGNSA. Trimming pared 4 bases from V and 3 bases from J, leaving 13 bases between. The CDR3 covers 14 residues.

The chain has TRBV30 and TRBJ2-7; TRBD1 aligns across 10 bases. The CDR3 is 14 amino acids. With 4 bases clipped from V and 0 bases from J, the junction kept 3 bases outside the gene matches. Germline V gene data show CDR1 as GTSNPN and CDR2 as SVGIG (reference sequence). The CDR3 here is CAWMRDRGSYEQYF. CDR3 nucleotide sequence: TGTGCCTGGATGCGGGACAGGGGCTCCTACGAGCAGTACTTC.

In DNA form, the CDR3 reads TGTGCCTGGACGAGGGTTATGGACTCCTACAATGAGCAGTTCTTC. The encoded protein is CAWTRVMDSYNEQFF. The chain employs TRBV30 and TRBJ2-1, with D possibly TRBD2 on 5 matching bases. This CDR3 spans 15 amino acids. The V gene lost 4 bases and the J gene lost 0 bases, with 13 bases spanning the gap. Per germline, CDR1 GTSNPN and CDR2 SVGIG (reference sequence).

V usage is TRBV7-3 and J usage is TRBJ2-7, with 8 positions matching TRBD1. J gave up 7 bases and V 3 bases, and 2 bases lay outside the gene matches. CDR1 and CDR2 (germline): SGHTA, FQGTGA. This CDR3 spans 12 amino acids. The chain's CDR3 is CASSFTGGEQYF. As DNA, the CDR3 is TGTGCCAGCAGCTTTACAGGGGGAGAGCAGTACTTC.

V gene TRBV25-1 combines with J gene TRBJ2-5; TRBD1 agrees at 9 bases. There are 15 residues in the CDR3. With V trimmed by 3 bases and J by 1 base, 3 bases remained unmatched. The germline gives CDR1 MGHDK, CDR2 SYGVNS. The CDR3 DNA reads TGTGCCAGCAGTGAGCGGGACAGGGCCCAAGAGACCCAGTACTTC. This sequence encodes CASSERDRAQETQYF.

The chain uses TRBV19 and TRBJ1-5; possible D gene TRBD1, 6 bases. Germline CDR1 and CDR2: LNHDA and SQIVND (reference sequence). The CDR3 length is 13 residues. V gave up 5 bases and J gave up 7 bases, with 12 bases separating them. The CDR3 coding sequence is TGTGCCAGTAGTTTAGGGGGAGACCAGCCCCAGCATTTT. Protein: CASSLGGDQPQHF.

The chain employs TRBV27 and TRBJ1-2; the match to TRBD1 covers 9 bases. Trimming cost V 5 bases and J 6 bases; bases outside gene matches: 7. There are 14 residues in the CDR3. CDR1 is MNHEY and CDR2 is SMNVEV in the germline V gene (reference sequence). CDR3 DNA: TGTGCCAGCAGTCCCCAGGACAGGGGAGATGGCTACACCTTC. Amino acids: CASSPQDRGDGYTF.

Here the CDR3 DNA reads TGTGCCAGCAGTCCCGAGGGATCCCTCTATGGCTACACCTTC. Translating gives CASSPEGSLYGYTF. V and J are TRBV11-2 and TRBJ1-2; D gene uncertain. V lost 6 bases to trimming and J lost 4 bases, with 15 bases between them. Germline V gene lookup returns CDR1 SGHAT and CDR2 FQNNGV. The CDR3 runs to 14 residues.

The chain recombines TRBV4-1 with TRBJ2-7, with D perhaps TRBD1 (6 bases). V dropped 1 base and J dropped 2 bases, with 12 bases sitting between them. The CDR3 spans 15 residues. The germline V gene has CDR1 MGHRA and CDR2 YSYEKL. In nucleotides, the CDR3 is TGCGCCAGCAGCCAAGGACAGGCCCTTGCCTACGAGCAGTACTTC. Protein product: CASSQGQALAYEQYF.

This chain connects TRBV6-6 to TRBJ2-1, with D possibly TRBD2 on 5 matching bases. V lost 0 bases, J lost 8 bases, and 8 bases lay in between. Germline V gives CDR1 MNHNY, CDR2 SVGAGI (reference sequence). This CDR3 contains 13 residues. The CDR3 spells CASSYSRVYEQFF. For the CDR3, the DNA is TGTGCCAGCAGTTACTCGAGGGTTTATGAGCAGTTCTTC.

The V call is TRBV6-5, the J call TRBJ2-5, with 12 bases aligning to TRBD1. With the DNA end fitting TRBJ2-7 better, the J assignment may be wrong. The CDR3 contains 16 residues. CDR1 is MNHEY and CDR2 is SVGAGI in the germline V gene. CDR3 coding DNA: TGTGCCAGCAGTTACTCCGGGACAGGGGGCAGGTACGAGCAGTACTTC. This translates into CASSYSGTGGRYEQYF.

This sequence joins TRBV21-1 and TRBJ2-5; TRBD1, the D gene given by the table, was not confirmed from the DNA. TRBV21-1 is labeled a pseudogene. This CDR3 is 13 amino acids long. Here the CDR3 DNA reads TGTGCCAGCAGCACAGGCTCATCAGAGACCCAGTACTTC. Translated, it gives CASSTGSSETQYF.

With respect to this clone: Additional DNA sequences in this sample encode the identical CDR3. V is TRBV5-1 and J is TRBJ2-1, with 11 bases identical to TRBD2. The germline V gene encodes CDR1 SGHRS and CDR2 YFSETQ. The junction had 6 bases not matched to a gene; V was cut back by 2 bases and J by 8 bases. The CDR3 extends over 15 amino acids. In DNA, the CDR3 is TGCGCCAGCAGCTTACGTCTAGCGGGGGGCTATGAGCAGTTCTTC. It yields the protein CASSLRLAGGYEQFF.

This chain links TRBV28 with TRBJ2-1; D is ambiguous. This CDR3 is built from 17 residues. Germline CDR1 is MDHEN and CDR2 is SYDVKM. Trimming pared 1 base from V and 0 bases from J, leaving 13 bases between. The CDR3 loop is CASSLYPTGSSYNEQFF. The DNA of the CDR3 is TGTGCCAGCAGTTTATATCCCACGGGTAGCTCCTACAATGAGCAGTTCTTC.